This T cell receptor beta chain was documented in a study of read filtering for tumor transcriptome and immune sequencing. Study in general: The cohort had over 16 men and approximately 15 women aged about 45 to 80, mean about 66 years. Broader study findings: Around 84% of IR-seq clonotypes had one read, totaling approximately 4% of reads; RNA-seq: 74.6% and 44.6%. Even smaller IR-seq throughput identified most shared clonotypes.

Bone marrow was sampled from every patient at the time of active disease. The germline V gene has CDR1 SGHTA and CDR2 FQGNSA. This CDR3 has 16 residues. The V segment lost 1 base and the J segment 4 bases; nucleotides outside the gene matches: 4. Molecular barcoded adaptors covering alpha/delta and beta/gamma chains were used on about 390 ng RNA. TCRdb analysed the reads with MiXCR anew, one entry per CDR3 protein. The sample comprises under 50,000 distinct CDR3 sequences, roughly an eighth of which are singletons, and 25% to 35% rests with the top ten. At least ten counts were recorded for this clonotype. Its antigen is undetermined.

The rearrangement joins TRBV7-2 to TRBJ2-3; 11 bases line up with TRBD2. This TCR was sampled from a donor at least 40 years old with multiple myeloma. Source material: a population of CD138-negative cells sorted from bone marrow. This chain's CDR3 is CASSLGLAGPADTQYF. The DNA of the CDR3 is TGTGCCAGCAGCTTAGGACTAGCGGGACCGGCAGATACGCAGTATTTT. The whole variable domain, remainder taken from reference TRBV7-2 and TRBJ2-3, is GAGVSQSPSNKVTEKGKDVELRCDPISGHTALYWYRQSLGQGLEFLIYFQGNSAPDKSGLPSDRFSAERTGGSVSTLTIQRTQQEDSAVYLCASSLGLAGPADTQYFGPGTRLTVL.